The T cell receptor beta chain described here comes from a study of neurological immune-mediated disorders. The team produced cDNA through 5'RACE using 10-nucleotide random UMIs. TCRdb reprocessed the 5' RACE reads via MiXCR and lists one record per CDR3 protein. The sample consists of 70,000 to 95,000 distinct CDR3 sequences, around 14% of them appearing once. This clonotype has a count of ten or more. The CDR3 has 13 amino acids. CDR1 is SGHRS and CDR2 is YFSETQ in the germline V gene. V was trimmed by 7 bases and J by 7 bases, leaving 14 bases between them. The study used blood bank volunteers in Maryland, USA, as healthy controls. From 2 million PBMCs stored at -80 C, the unsorted libraries were generated.

The chain joins TRBV5-1 to TRBJ1-4; TRBD1 might be the D (5 bases). The source of this sequence is a woman between 45 and 60 years old in good health. The specimen was PBMCs. CDR3 loop: CASREGRFEKLFF. The DNA of the CDR3 is TGCGCCAGCCGGGAGGGGAGATTTGAAAAACTGTTTTTT.